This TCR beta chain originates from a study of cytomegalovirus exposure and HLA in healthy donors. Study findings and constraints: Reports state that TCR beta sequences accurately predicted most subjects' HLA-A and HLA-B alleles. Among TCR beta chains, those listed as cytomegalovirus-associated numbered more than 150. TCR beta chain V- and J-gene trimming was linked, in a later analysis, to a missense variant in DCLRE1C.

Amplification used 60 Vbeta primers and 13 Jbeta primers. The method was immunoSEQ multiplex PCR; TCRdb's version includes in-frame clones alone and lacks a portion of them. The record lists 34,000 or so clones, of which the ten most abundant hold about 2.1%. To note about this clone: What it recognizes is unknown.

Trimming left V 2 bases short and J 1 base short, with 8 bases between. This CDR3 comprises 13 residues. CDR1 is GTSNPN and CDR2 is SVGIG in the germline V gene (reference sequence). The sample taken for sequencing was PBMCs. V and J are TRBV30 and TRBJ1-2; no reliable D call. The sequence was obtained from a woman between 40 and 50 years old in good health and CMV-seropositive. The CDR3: CAWSFELNYGYTF. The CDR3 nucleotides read TGTGCCTGGAGTTTCGAGCTTAACTATGGCTACACCTTC.